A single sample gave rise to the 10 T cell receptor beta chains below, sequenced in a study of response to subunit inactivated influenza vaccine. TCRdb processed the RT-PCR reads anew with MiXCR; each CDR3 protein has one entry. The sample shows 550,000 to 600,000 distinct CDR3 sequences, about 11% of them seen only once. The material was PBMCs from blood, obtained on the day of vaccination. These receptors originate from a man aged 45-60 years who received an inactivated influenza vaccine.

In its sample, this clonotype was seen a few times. CDR3 nucleotides: TGTGCCAGCAGGGGGGTGGCAAACATTCAGTACTTC. Encoded protein: CASRGVANIQYF. The rearrangement uses TRBV7-2 and TRBJ2-4, with D perhaps given as TRBD1 or TRBD2 (5 bases each). Trimming stripped 6 bases from V and 6 bases from J, with 9 bases between. CDR3 length equals 12 residues. Germline assignment: CDR1 SGHTA and CDR2 FQGNSA. Supplemented by reference TRBV7-2 and TRBJ2-4, the full variable domain reads GAGVSQSPSNKVTEKGKDVELRCDPISGHTALYWYRQSLGQGLEFLIYFQGNSAPDKSGLPSDRFSAERTGGSVSTLTIQRTQQEDSAVYLCASRGVANIQYFGAGTRLSVL.

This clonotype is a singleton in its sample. The CDR3 loop reads CASRWRTSGRGYEQYF. CDR3 bases: TGTGCCAGCCGATGGCGGACTAGCGGGAGGGGATACGAGCAGTACTTC. The rearrangement links TRBV30 to TRBJ2-7; 15 bases match TRBD2. V gave up 8 bases and J gave up 4 bases; unmatched junction bases: 12. The CDR3 is 16 residues long. From germline, CDR1 is GTSNPN and CDR2 SVGIG (reference sequence).

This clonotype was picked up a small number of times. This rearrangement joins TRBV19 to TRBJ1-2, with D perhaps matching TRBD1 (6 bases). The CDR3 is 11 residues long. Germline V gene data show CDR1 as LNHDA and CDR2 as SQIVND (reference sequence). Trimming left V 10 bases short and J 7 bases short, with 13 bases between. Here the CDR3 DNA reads TGTGCCACCGCAGGGGAGGGTGGCTACACCTTC. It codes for CATAGEGGYTF. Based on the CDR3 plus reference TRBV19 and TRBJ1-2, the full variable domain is DGGITQSPKYLFRKEGQNVTLSCEQNLNHDAMYWYRQDPGQGLRLIYYSQIVNDFQKGDIAEGYSVSREKKESFPLTVTSAQKNPTAFYLCATAGEGGYTFGSGTRLTVV.

Here the CDR3 DNA reads TGTGCCAGCGGGACGACAGGGGCAGGATACGAGCAGTACTTC. Residues: CASGTTGAGYEQYF. The chain has TRBV28 and TRBJ2-7; 8 bases align to TRBD1. Germline CDR1 and CDR2: MDHEN and SYDVKM. This CDR3 region has 14 residues. Unmatched junction bases numbered 10, after V lost 8 bases and J lost 4 bases. Full variable domain (rest looked up from reference TRBV28 and TRBJ2-7): DVKVTQSSRYLVKRTGEKVFLECVQDMDHENMFWYRQDPGLGLRLIYFSYDVKMKEKGDIPEGYSVSREKKERFSLILESASTNQTSMYLCASGTTGAGYEQYFGPGTRLTVT.

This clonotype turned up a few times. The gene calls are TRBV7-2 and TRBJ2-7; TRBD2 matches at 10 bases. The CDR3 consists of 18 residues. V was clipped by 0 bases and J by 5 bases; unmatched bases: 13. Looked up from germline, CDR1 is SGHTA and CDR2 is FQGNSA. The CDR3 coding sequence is TGTGCCAGCAGCTTAGCAGTTTTCAGGACTAGCGGTGTCAACGAGCAGTACTTC. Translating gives CASSLAVFRTSGVNEQYF. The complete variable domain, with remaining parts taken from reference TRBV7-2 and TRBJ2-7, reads GAGVSQSPSNKVTEKGKDVELRCDPISGHTALYWYRQSLGQGLEFLIYFQGNSAPDKSGLPSDRFSAERTGGSVSTLTIQRTQQEDSAVYLCASSLAVFRTSGVNEQYFGPGTRLTVT.

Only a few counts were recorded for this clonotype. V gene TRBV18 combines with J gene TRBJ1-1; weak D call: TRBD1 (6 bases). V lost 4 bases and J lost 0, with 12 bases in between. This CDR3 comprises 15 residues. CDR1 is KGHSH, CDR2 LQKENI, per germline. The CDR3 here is CASSRDRRMNTEAFF. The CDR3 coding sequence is TGTGCCAGCTCACGAGACAGGAGAATGAACACTGAAGCTTTCTTT.

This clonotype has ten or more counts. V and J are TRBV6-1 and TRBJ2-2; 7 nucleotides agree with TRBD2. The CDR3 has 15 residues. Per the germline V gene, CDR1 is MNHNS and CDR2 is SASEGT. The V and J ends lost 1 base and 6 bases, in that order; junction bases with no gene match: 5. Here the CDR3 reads CASSEGTRAAGELFF. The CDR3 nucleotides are TGTGCCAGCAGTGAAGGGACTAGGGCGGCCGGGGAGCTGTTTTTT.

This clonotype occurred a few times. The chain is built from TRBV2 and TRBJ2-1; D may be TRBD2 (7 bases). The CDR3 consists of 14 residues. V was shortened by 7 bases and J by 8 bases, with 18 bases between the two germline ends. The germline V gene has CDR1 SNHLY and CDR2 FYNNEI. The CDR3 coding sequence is TGTGCCAGCAACCGGGAGGCGAGGGGGGATGAGCAGTTCTTC. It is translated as CASNREARGDEQFF.

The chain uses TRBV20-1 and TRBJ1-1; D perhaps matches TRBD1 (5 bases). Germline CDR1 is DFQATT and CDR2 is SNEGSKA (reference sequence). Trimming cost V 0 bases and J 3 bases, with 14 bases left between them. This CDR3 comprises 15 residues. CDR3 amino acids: CSARDRGTWYTEAFF. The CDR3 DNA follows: TGCAGTGCTAGAGATCGGGGCACGTGGTACACTGAAGCTTTCTTT.

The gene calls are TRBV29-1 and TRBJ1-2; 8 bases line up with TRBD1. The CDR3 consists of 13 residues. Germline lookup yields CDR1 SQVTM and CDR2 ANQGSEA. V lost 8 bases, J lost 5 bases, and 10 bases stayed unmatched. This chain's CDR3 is CSTQGAVWYGYTF. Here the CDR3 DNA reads TGCAGCACGCAGGGGGCGGTCTGGTATGGCTACACCTTC.